The clone carrying this TCR beta chain was seen at least ten times. Its specificity is unknown. The sample belongs to a study of regulatory T cells in long-lasting Graves disease. Study summary: It was over 5 years of antithyroid drugs, with positive TSH receptor antibodies, that meant persistent Graves' disease.

The sample's time point: persistent/refractory GD, antithyroid drugs over 5 years with positive TRAb. There was RNA extracted from PBMCs, and the TCR library was made from it. Broader study findings: Sample size, which was small, may have reduced accuracy. Persistent disease samples used TRBV28, TRBJ1-2 and TRBJ2-5 preferentially. New patients shared 970 or so public clonotypes, and persistent patients shared more, with under 3,500.

Relying on iRepertoire HTBI primers and Arm-PCR of CDR3 regions, the team built TCR beta libraries. TCRdb reprocessed the multiplex PCR reads with MiXCR, giving one entry per CDR3 protein. Of approximately 360,000 distinct CDR3 sequences listed, around 23% were seen once; the top ten hold under 35%. Trimming took off 6 bases at V and 5 bases at J, with 22 bases between the two ends. CDR1 MNHNS and CDR2 SASEGT come from the germline V gene. CDR3 size: 16 residues. V usage is TRBV6-1 and J usage is TRBJ1-2; possibly TRBD1 for D (5 bases). The source of this sequence is a woman in her forties with Graves disease. This specimen was peripheral blood mononuclear cells (PBMCs), taken when the disease was refractory, from a patient treated with antithyroid drugs. The CDR3 here is CASRVEGLASSYGYTF. The CDR3 DNA sequence: TGTGCCAGCAGAGTGGAGGGACTCGCCTCCAGTTATGGCTACACCTTC.